This T cell receptor (beta chain) was documented in a study of cytomegalovirus exposure and HLA in healthy donors. The study's findings and limits: In an earlier analysis, most TCR beta V segments were productive about 87% or about 30% of the time. Later, an analysis showed that TCR beta chains associated with HLA were more clonally expanded than others that were equally common. Accurate prediction of HLA-A and HLA-B alleles (for most subjects) was reportedly achieved from TCR beta sequences.

The V segment lost 0 bases and the J segment 2 bases; nucleotides outside the gene matches: 5. The germline gives CDR1 SGHKS, CDR2 YYEKEE (reference sequence). The CDR3 is 16 residues long. On this clone: The antigen is undetermined.

PCR primers comprised 60 Vbeta and 13 Jbeta primers. Sequenced by immunoSEQ multiplex PCR; TCRdb stores in-frame clones only, minus some. This sample has 170,000 or so clones, with around 77% found just once. The receptor was isolated from a woman between 25 and 40 years old in good health and CMV-seronegative. The chain employs TRBV5-5 and TRBJ2-3; 8 bases align to TRBD2. Material: PBMCs. CDR3: CASSLGSGGYTDTQYF. The DNA for the CDR3 is TGTGCCAGCAGCTTGGGAAGCGGGGGATACACAGATACGCAGTATTTT.